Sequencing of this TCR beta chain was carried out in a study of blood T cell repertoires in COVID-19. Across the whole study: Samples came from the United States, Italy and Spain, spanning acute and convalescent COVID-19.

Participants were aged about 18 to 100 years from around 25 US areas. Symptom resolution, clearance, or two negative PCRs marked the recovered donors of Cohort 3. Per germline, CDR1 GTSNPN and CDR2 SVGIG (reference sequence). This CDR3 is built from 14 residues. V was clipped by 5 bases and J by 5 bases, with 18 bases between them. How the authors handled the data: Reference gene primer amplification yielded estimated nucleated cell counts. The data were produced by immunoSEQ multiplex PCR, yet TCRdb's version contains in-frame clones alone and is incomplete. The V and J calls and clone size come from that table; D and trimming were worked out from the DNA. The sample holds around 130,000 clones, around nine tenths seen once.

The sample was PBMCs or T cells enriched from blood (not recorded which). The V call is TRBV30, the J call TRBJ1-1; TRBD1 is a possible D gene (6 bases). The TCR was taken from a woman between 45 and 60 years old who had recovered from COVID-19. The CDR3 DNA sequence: TGTGCCTGGGGAGCGTGGCAGGGGTGGACTGAAGCTTTCTTT. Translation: CAWGAWQGWTEAFF.